The clone carrying this T cell receptor beta chain has only one observation. Its antigen is undetermined. TCRdb keeps only in-frame clones here, not all; method: immunoSEQ multiplex PCR. The data hold fewer than 60,000 clones, with 93% observed a single time. This specimen comes from a study of cytomegalovirus exposure and HLA in healthy donors. Study conclusions and caveats: The dataset shows that most TCR sequences were rare, while some public TCRs occurred in many donors.

The receptor's source is a woman aged 18 to 35 in good health and CMV-seropositive. The sample was PBMCs.

The CDR3 protein is CASSPQLTGELFF. In DNA form, the CDR3 reads TGTGCCAGCAGCCCCCAACTCACCGGGGAGCTGTTTTTT. V gene TRBV7-9 combines with J gene TRBJ2-2; unclear D gene. The CDR3 has 13 amino acids. CDR1 is SEHNR and CDR2 is FQNEAQ in the germline V gene (reference sequence). V was pared by 5 bases and J by 4 bases, with 8 bases between.